The next 9 T cell receptor beta chains were all read from a single sample in a study of blood T cells in healthy people across ages (dated by TCRdb to the mid-2010s). Libraries were built with 5' RACE. Sequencing took place on an Illumina HiSeq 2500. A second PCR of roughly 7 to 12 cycles was run with a J-beta primer mix and a sample-barcoded 5' primer. The raw public reads went through TCRdb reprocessing: fastp at Q25, MiXCR clone calling, in-frame beta chains kept. For every CDR3 protein sequence, its rows merge into one entry that carries the most common genes and DNA. The sample includes roughly 1 million distinct CDR3 sequences, with about 25% observed a single time. The ten top clones hold around 0.75% of the sample. Another study also made use of these data, one on T cells of mothers and their children.

Sample: blood. The receptor source for this set is a girl aged 2-10 years in good health.

The chain links TRBV10-3 to TRBJ1-1, with a weak D call TRBD1 (6 bases). Germline V gene sequence: CDR1 ENHRY, CDR2 SYGVKD. V lost 4 bases and J 4 bases, leaving 13 bases between the germline ends. The CDR3 has 14 amino acids. Here the CDR3 reads CAISGTGISTEAFF. The CDR3 nucleotides read TGTGCCATCAGTGGAACAGGGATATCCACTGAAGCTTTCTTT.

CDR3: CASIHRETGGVPYEQYF. CDR3 coding DNA: TGTGCCAGCATCCACCGCGAGACAGGGGGCGTCCCTTACGAGCAGTACTTC. The chain couples TRBV7-9 to TRBJ2-7; 10 bases map to TRBD1. The CDR3 contains 17 residues. The V and J ends lost 7 bases and 4 bases, in that order; junction bases with no gene match: 16. Germline assignment: CDR1 SEHNR and CDR2 FQNEAQ (reference sequence). Full variable domain (rest looked up from reference TRBV7-9 and TRBJ2-7): DTGVSQNPRHKITKRGQNVTFRCDPISEHNRLYWYRQTLGQGPEFLTYFQNEAQLEKSRLLSDRFSAERPKGSFSTLEIQRTEQGDSAMYLCASIHRETGGVPYEQYFGPGTRLTVT.

This chain connects TRBV20-1 to TRBJ2-5; no clear D gene. CDR1 and CDR2 from the germline V gene are DFQATT and SNEGSKA (reference sequence). V lost 1 base and J 0 bases, leaving 12 bases between the germline ends. This CDR3 is built from 15 residues. CDR3 residues: CSARVIWLDQETQYF. In nucleotides, the CDR3 is TGCAGTGCTAGAGTGATCTGGCTAGACCAAGAGACCCAGTACTTC.

This chain links TRBV6-6 with TRBJ1-1; a weak D match, TRBD1 (6 bases). Germline CDR1 MNHNY, CDR2 SVGAGI (reference sequence). V was clipped by 8 bases and J by 4 bases, with 14 bases between them. This CDR3 is built from 13 residues. This CDR3 is CASGQMPSTEAFF. In DNA form, the CDR3 reads TGTGCCAGCGGACAGATGCCGAGCACTGAAGCTTTCTTT.

This chain connects TRBV6-1 to TRBJ1-1; D possibly corresponds to TRBD1 (6 bases). CDR1 MNHNS and CDR2 SASEGT come from the germline V gene. Trimming took 5 bases from V and 4 from J, leaving 14 bases between them. The length of the CDR3 is 14 residues. The chain's CDR3 is CASSWGALGTEAFF. The CDR3 DNA reads TGTGCCAGCAGTTGGGGGGCGCTGGGCACTGAAGCTTTCTTT.

The genes are TRBV20-1 and TRBJ2-5; D unclear. This CDR3 has 14 residues. V lost 0 bases, J lost 5 bases, and 13 bases lay in between. Germline V gene lookup returns CDR1 DFQATT and CDR2 SNEGSKA (reference sequence). CDR3 sequence: CSARDLHPMETQYF. CDR3 bases: TGCAGTGCTAGAGATCTGCATCCAATGGAGACCCAGTACTTC.

This clonotype has more than one count but fewer than ten. The V and J genes are TRBV12-3 or TRBV12-4 and TRBJ2-1; possibly TRBD2 for D (6 bases). The CDR3 totals 14 residues. Trimming stripped 11 bases from V and 4 bases from J, with 18 bases between. CDR3 bases: TGTGCCGGCTCTCTGGGGACTGCTTACAATGAGCAGTTCTTC. Encoded protein: CAGSLGTAYNEQFF.

This clonotype has more than one count but fewer than ten. The chain employs TRBV28 and TRBJ2-6; D ambiguous. The CDR3 contains 16 residues. Trimming stripped 4 bases from V and 2 bases from J, with 12 bases between. Germline assignment: CDR1 MDHEN and CDR2 SYDVKM. CDR3 sequence (DNA): TGTGCCAGCAGTTCCCTTAATTTGACTGGGGCCAACGTCCTGACTTTC. This encodes CASSSLNLTGANVLTF.

This clonotype was seen a handful of times. The chain joins TRBV6-5 to TRBJ2-5, with D hard to call. The J call could be wrong; TRBJ2-1 is a better fit for the DNA end. The CDR3 length is 12 residues. Germline-derived CDR1 and CDR2 are MNHEY and SVGAGI. CDR3 nucleotide sequence: TGTGCCAGTAGGTCCCCAACCAATGAGCAGTTCTTC. This translates into CASRSPTNEQFF.